The clone carrying this T cell receptor (beta chain) appeared a few times. What it recognizes is unknown. TCRB libraries came from RNA via three nested multiplex PCR rounds. No unique molecular identifiers were described for these TCRB libraries. TCRdb re-derived calls from the multiplex PCR reads in MiXCR, one entry per CDR3 protein. The table includes 7,000 to 9,500 distinct CDR3 sequences, roughly 69% detected once. The data were taken from a study of tumor-infiltrating lymphocytes in glioblastoma multiforme. Notes on the study in general: Only one glioblastoma patient had TCR and mutation analysis. The T cells in this sample were not sorted into functional subsets. RNA-based TCR sequencing may distort clone frequencies, since cells carry unequal TCR transcript numbers.

The CDR3 has 15 residues. V was cut by 3 bases and J by 0 bases, with 13 bases left in between. Germline loops: CDR1 DFQATT, CDR2 SNEGSKA (reference sequence). This sequence was found in a male donor with glioblastoma. The specimen sequenced was brain tumor tissue. V and J are TRBV20-1 and TRBJ2-3, with D tentatively TRBD1 (5 bases). Written as DNA, the CDR3 is TGCAGTGCTAGCGACAGCTATACTAGCACAGATACGCAGTATTTT. Translation gives CSASDSYTSTDTQYF.